A single sample gave rise to the 25 T cell receptor beta chains below, sequenced in a study of blood T cell repertoires in COVID-19. Here immunoSEQ multiplex PCR was the method, and the copy in TCRdb shows in-frame clones only, minus some. The sample shows around 300,000 clones, 88% of them seen only once. The sequenced sample consisted of peripheral blood. Source of these receptors: a woman aged 50 to 65 with active or convalescent COVID-19.

The CDR3 nucleotides read TGTGCCAGCAGCTTTGGCTTCTGGCATTCGCGGGGTTACCTGGGGACCCAGTACTTC. Translating it yields CASSFGFWHSRGYLGTQYF. The rearrangement links TRBV7-3 to TRBJ2-5; possibly TRBD2 for D (6 bases). Trimming took 3 bases from V and 7 from J, leaving 30 bases between them. Germline CDR1 is SGHTA and CDR2 is FQGTGA. The CDR3 has 19 residues.

V and J are TRBV6-2 or TRBV6-3 and TRBJ1-2; D ambiguous. Germline-derived CDR1 and CDR2 are MNHEY and SVGEGT. CDR3 size: 15 residues. V was clipped by 1 base and J by 2 bases, with 11 bases between them. The CDR3 nucleotides are TGTGCCAGCAGTTACTTGGCGGGGTCAAACTATGGCTACACCTTC. This translates into CASSYLAGSNYGYTF.

V usage is TRBV12-3 or TRBV12-4 and J usage is TRBJ1-1; D unclear. The V end was cut by 1 base, the J end by 6 bases, with 9 bases between. CDR3 length: 13 residues. CDR3 residues: CASSLGAGAEAFF. CDR3 DNA: TGTGCCAGCAGTTTAGGGGCCGGGGCTGAAGCTTTCTTT.

The chain has TRBV6-1 and TRBJ1-2; D gene unclear. Trimming took off 3 bases at V and 7 bases at J, with 12 bases between the two ends. Germline CDR1 reads MNHNS; CDR2 reads SASEGT. This CDR3 is built from 13 residues. The CDR3, as DNA: TGTGCCAGCAGTGAGCTATCCCCTTTTGGCTACACCTTC. This translates into CASSELSPFGYTF.

The V and J genes are TRBV15 and TRBJ1-2; no reliable D call. Germline CDR1 reads LNHNV; CDR2 reads YYDKDF (reference sequence). The CDR3 extends over 20 amino acids. Trimming took off 1 base at V and 4 bases at J, with 28 bases between the two ends. CDR3 amino acids: CATSRGRVGFDGGPGYGYTF. The CDR3 region has the DNA TGTGCCACCAGCAGAGGACGGGTAGGCTTCGACGGAGGCCCCGGCTATGGCTACACCTTC.

Only one count was recorded for this clone. The rearrangement links TRBV4-2 to TRBJ2-2, with 14 bases identical to TRBD2. Germline lookup yields CDR1 LGHNA and CDR2 YNFKEQ. The CDR3 spans 19 residues. The trim removed 1 base at V and 2 bases at J, leaving 6 bases unmatched. The CDR3 is CASSQVMGLAGVNTGELFF. The DNA of the CDR3 is TGTGCCAGCAGCCAAGTCATGGGACTAGCGGGAGTAAACACCGGGGAGCTGTTTTTT.

The V gene is TRBV29-1, the J gene TRBJ1-1, with 7 bases lining up with TRBD1. The CDR3 extends over 13 amino acids. After removal of 6 bases from V and 11 bases from J, the junction contained 15 bases not matched to a gene. CDR1 is SQVTM and CDR2 is ANQGSEA in the germline V gene. CDR3 sequence reads: CSVRFLTGTGAFF. The CDR3 DNA follows: TGCAGCGTCCGTTTTCTGACAGGGACTGGGGCTTTCTTT.

On this clone: At one of its ends the junction is not consistent with the germline gene, which may arise from a read error. V gene TRBV10-1 combines with J gene TRBJ2-7; tentative D call: TRBD1 (5 bases). Germline values: CDR1 WNHNN, CDR2 SYGVQD (reference sequence). This CDR3 has 20 amino acids. The chain's CDR3 is CASSEPEIEGRVKGPAYTDF. The CDR3 coding sequence is TGCGCCAGCAGTGAGCCTGAAATCGAAGGCAGGGTTAAGGGTCCCGCGTATACAGACTTC.

The rearrangement links TRBV11-2 to TRBJ2-3, with D possibly matching TRBD2 (6 bases). CDR3 size: 15 residues. CDR1 and CDR2 (germline): SGHAT, FQNNGV. V dropped 5 bases and J dropped 0 bases, with 12 bases sitting between them. CDR3 nucleotide sequence: TGTGCCAGCAGCCTACGGGCGGGGAGCACAGATACGCAGTATTTT. It specifies CASSLRAGSTDTQYF.

The chain carries TRBV11-2 and TRBJ2-1, with D possibly TRBD2 on 7 matching bases. The CDR3 extends over 16 amino acids. V was trimmed by 1 base and J by 4 bases, leaving 14 bases between them. Germline V lookup: CDR1 SGHAT, CDR2 FQNNGV. The CDR3 DNA follows: TGTGCCAGCAGCTTAGGGGCGGGGGCGAGATACAATGAGCAGTTCTTC. Its translation: CASSLGAGARYNEQFF.

The chain links TRBV6-2 or TRBV6-3 to TRBJ1-3, with 8 nucleotides matching TRBD1. The CDR3 sequence is 18 residues long. The germline V gene encodes CDR1 MNHEY and CDR2 SVGEGT. V was pared by 2 bases and J by 7 bases, with 16 bases of the junction left unmatched. CDR3 loop: CASSYRASLTGVWNTIYF. For the CDR3, the DNA is TGTGCCAGCAGTTACAGAGCCTCTTTGACAGGGGTTTGGAACACCATATATTTT.

The chain has TRBV29-1 and TRBJ1-1; 8 bases align to TRBD1. Germline loops: CDR1 SQVTM, CDR2 ANQGSEA. This CDR3 region has 13 residues. V was clipped by 6 bases and J by 5 bases; unmatched bases: 8. The CDR3 spells CSVWTGIGTEAFF. The CDR3 DNA sequence: TGCAGCGTGTGGACAGGGATAGGGACTGAAGCTTTCTTT.

The V gene is TRBV19, the J gene TRBJ2-3, with D perhaps matching TRBD2 (6 bases). The ends were cut back, 4 bases at V and 3 bases at J, with 14 bases in the middle. CDR1 and CDR2 from the germline V gene are LNHDA and SQIVND (reference sequence). The CDR3 consists of 15 residues. DNA of the CDR3: TGTGCCAGTAGTACCGGTGGGGGGTGGACAGATACGCAGTATTTT. It codes for CASSTGGGWTDTQYF.

This clone was seen a handful of times. The DNA of the CDR3 is TGTGCCAGCAGCGTCGATCTCAGCGGGGAGACCCAGTACTTC. This translates into CASSVDLSGETQYF. J is TRBJ2-5 and V is TRBV9; TRBD2 might be the D (6 bases). The V and J ends lost 2 bases and 5 bases respectively, with 13 bases between them. Germline V lookup: CDR1 SGDLS, CDR2 YYNGEE. The CDR3 totals 14 residues.

The V gene is TRBV19, the J gene TRBJ1-2, with 8 nucleotides matching TRBD1. The CDR3 totals 17 residues. Losses at the gene ends were 3 bases for V and 7 bases for J; bases not matched to a gene: 16. Germline V CDR1 and CDR2: LNHDA, SQIVND (reference sequence). CDR3 nucleotides: TGTGCCAGTAGTATCCGATGGACAGGGTCGGTTTTGGGTGGCTACACCTTC. As protein: CASSIRWTGSVLGGYTF. The variable domain in full, with the rest retrieved from reference TRBV19 and TRBJ1-2, is DGGITQSPKYLFRKEGQNVTLSCEQNLNHDAMYWYRQDPGQGLRLIYYSQIVNDFQKGDIAEGYSVSREKKESFPLTVTSAQKNPTAFYLCASSIRWTGSVLGGYTFGSGTRLTVV.

The chain couples TRBV3-1 (or the pseudogene TRBV3-2) to TRBJ2-2; 10 bases align to TRBD2. V trimming: 0 bases; J trimming: 6 bases; junction bases outside the gene matches: 1. Germline CDR1 and CDR2: LGHDT and YNNKEL (reference sequence). The CDR3 is 15 amino acids. The CDR3 sequence is CASSQDSGRPGELFF. CDR3 in DNA: TGTGCCAGCAGCCAAGATAGCGGGAGGCCCGGGGAGCTGTTTTTT.

The chain joins TRBV3-1 (or the pseudogene TRBV3-2) to TRBJ2-2; D is uncertain. Germline values: CDR1 LGHDT, CDR2 YNNKEL (reference sequence). V lost 4 bases and J lost 3, with 6 bases in between. This CDR3 region has 13 residues. DNA for the CDR3: TGTGCCAGCAGCCGAGCTTACACCGGGGAGCTGTTTTTT. Translated, it gives CASSRAYTGELFF.

The rearrangement links TRBV27 to TRBJ2-2, with D perhaps matching TRBD2 (6 bases). The CDR3 has 14 amino acids. Trimming pared 6 bases from V and 7 bases from J, leaving 15 bases between. The V gene's germline CDR1 is MNHEY and CDR2 SMNVEV (reference sequence). Here the CDR3 reads CASSRDPGGGELFF. The CDR3 DNA is TGTGCCAGCAGCAGGGATCCCGGGGGCGGGGAGCTGTTTTTT.

The chain links TRBV7-2 to TRBJ2-1; 12 bases match TRBD2. The CDR3 spans 15 residues. J gave up 10 bases and V 5 bases, and 9 bases lay outside the gene matches. CDR1 is SGHTA and CDR2 is FQGNSA in the germline V gene. Written as DNA, the CDR3 is TGTGCCAGCAGCAGTCGGACTAGCGGGATTAAGGAGCAGTTCTTC. Translated: CASSSRTSGIKEQFF.

As to this clone: Other DNA sequences in the sample encode the same CDR3. V gene TRBV27 combines with J gene TRBJ1-1, with TRBD1 as a possible D gene (5 bases). V lost 4 bases and J 5 bases, leaving 8 bases between the germline ends. The CDR3 totals 12 residues. Germline-derived CDR1 and CDR2 are MNHEY and SMNVEV (reference sequence). The CDR3 DNA reads as TGTGCCAGCAGTTCCCGGGGGACTGAAGCTTTCTTT. Protein sequence: CASSSRGTEAFF.

The chain recombines TRBV7-8 with TRBJ2-1; 7 nucleotides line up with TRBD1. Per the germline V gene, CDR1 is SGHVS and CDR2 is FQNEAQ. The CDR3 loop spans 13 amino acids. The V gene end was trimmed by 7 bases and the J gene end by 5 bases; junction bases not matched to a gene: 5. The CDR3 nucleotides are TGTGCCAGCAAAGGACAGGCCAACAATGAGCAGTTCTTC. Its protein is CASKGQANNEQFF. The whole variable domain, filled in from reference TRBV7-8 and TRBJ2-1, reads GAGVSQSPRYKVAKRGQDVALRCDPISGHVSLFWYQQALGQGPEFLTYFQNEAQLDKSGLPSDRFFAERPEGSVSTLKIQRTQQEDSAVYLCASKGQANNEQFFGPGTRLTVL.

The chain is built from TRBV5-1 and TRBJ2-3, with D maybe TRBD2 (6 bases). The CDR3 sequence is 17 residues long. Germline V gives CDR1 SGHRS, CDR2 YFSETQ. The ends were cut back, 4 bases at V and 0 bases at J, with 18 bases in the middle. The CDR3, as DNA: TGCGCCAGCAGCCTCCTTTTTTTGGGAGGAAGCACAGATACGCAGTATTTT. Encoded protein: CASSLLFLGGSTDTQYF. The full variable domain, completed using reference TRBV5-1 and TRBJ2-3, is KAGVTQTPRYLIKTRGQQVTLSCSPISGHRSVSWYQQTPGQGLQFLFEYFSETQRNKGNFPGRFSGRQFSNSRSEMNVSTLELGDSALYLCASSLLFLGGSTDTQYFGPGTRLTVL.

This clone was counted once. V and J are TRBV29-1 and TRBJ2-7, with 8 bases lining up with TRBD2. J lost 6 bases, V lost 6 bases, and 10 bases had no gene match. This CDR3 is built from 13 residues. Germline V CDR1 and CDR2: SQVTM, ANQGSEA. CDR3 sequence (DNA): TGCAGCGTGGACGGGAGGGCCTGGGGCGAGCAGTACTTC. Protein sequence: CSVDGRAWGEQYF.

This clone turned up a few times. This sequence joins TRBV7-2 and TRBJ2-7, with TRBD1 matching over 7 bases. The V gene's germline CDR1 is SGHTA and CDR2 FQGNSA. The V segment lost 5 bases and the J segment 0 bases; nucleotides outside the gene matches: 7. The CDR3 spans 15 residues. In nucleotides, the CDR3 is TGTGCCAGCAGCCTCGGGACAGCAGCCTCCTACGAGCAGTACTTC. Protein: CASSLGTAASYEQYF. The variable domain in full, with the rest retrieved from reference TRBV7-2 and TRBJ2-7, is GAGVSQSPSNKVTEKGKDVELRCDPISGHTALYWYRQSLGQGLEFLIYFQGNSAPDKSGLPSDRFSAERTGGSVSTLTIQRTQQEDSAVYLCASSLGTAASYEQYFGPGTRLTVT.

The J gene is TRBJ1-5, the V gene TRBV2; maybe TRBD1 (5 bases). This CDR3 is 13 amino acids long. Trimming stripped 3 bases from V and 6 bases from J, with 9 bases between. CDR1 and CDR2 from the germline V gene are SNHLY and FYNNEI. The CDR3: CASSDRDRQPQHF. For the CDR3, the DNA is TGTGCCAGCAGTGACAGGGATCGTCAGCCCCAGCATTTT.